The 32 T cell receptor beta chains in this list originate from one sample, sequenced in a study of shared clonotypes between healthy human individuals (dated by TCRdb to 2018 to 2020). The library was built by means of the immunoSEQ multiplex PCR assay. TCRdb retrieved this table from immuneACCESS and kept in-frame rearrangements only. Not all clones are present; in checked studies, unresolved V genes account for under half, and no reason is known for the remainder. This sample holds around 1,900,000 clones; 93% were observed only once. Clones ranked in the top ten supply 1.5% to 2% of the sample. CD8 naive samples were obtained by positive selection for CCR7 among CD45RO-negative cells, yielding a CD45RA+CCR7+ population from which TemRA cells were excluded. The sample comprised naive CD8+ T cells from PBMCs. The sample's cell subset or site label, in plain terms: CD45RA+CCR7+. These receptors all stem from a man younger than 35 in good health. Some clones in this sample may be carry-over from other donors' samples.

This chain connects TRBV7-9 to TRBJ2-7, with D perhaps TRBD1 (6 bases). Deletions cut 3 bases from V and 2 bases from J, with 17 bases between. The CDR3 is made up of 16 amino acids. The germline V gene has CDR1 SEHNR and CDR2 FQNEAQ (reference sequence). DNA of the CDR3: TGTGCCAGCAGCTTTCCCCCAGGGGCCTACCCCTACGAGCAGTACTTC. Translation gives CASSFPPGAYPYEQYF.

This chain links TRBV7-9 with TRBJ2-7; 11 bases are shared with TRBD2. Looked up from germline, CDR1 is SEHNR and CDR2 is FQNEAQ (reference sequence). The CDR3 is 17 residues long. The ends lost 1 base at V and 3 bases at J; junction bases unmatched: 8. This CDR3 reads CASSLDDSGTSGYEQYF. CDR3 bases: TGTGCCAGCAGCTTAGATGATTCCGGGACTAGCGGCTACGAGCAGTACTTC.

This chain links TRBV5-1 with TRBJ2-7; a possible D gene is TRBD2 (5 bases). The ends were cut back, 0 bases at V and 2 bases at J, with 9 bases in the middle. CDR3 size: 14 residues. Germline-derived CDR1 and CDR2 are SGHRS and YFSETQ. CDR3 loop: CASSLGGPTYEQYF. The CDR3 DNA follows: TGCGCCAGCAGCTTGGGCGGGCCAACCTACGAGCAGTACTTC.

The chain recombines TRBV9 with TRBJ1-3; D uncertain. Germline values: CDR1 SGDLS, CDR2 YYNGEE. CDR3 length equals 14 residues. The germline V and J ends were trimmed by 3 bases and 5 bases, with 12 bases remaining between them. The CDR3 protein is CASSADTVRNTIYF. CDR3 nucleotide sequence: TGTGCCAGCAGCGCCGACACCGTAAGAAACACCATATATTTT. The full variable domain, with the rest looked up from reference TRBV9 and TRBJ1-3, is DSGVTQTPKHLITATGQRVTLRCSPRSGDLSVYWYQQSLDQGLQFLIQYYNGEERAKGNILERFSAQQFPDLHSELNLSSLELGDSALYFCASSADTVRNTIYFGEGSWLTVV.

Comments on this clone: Other DNA variants within this sample encode the same CDR3. This chain uses TRBV4-3 with TRBJ2-7; 9 bases fit TRBD2. In germline, CDR1 is LGHNA, CDR2 YSLEER. With V trimmed by 1 base and J by 1 base, 2 bases remained unmatched. The CDR3 extends over 15 amino acids. The CDR3 is CASSQVLAGSYEQYF. CDR3 nucleotides: TGCGCCAGCAGCCAAGTTCTAGCGGGATCCTACGAGCAGTACTTC.

V and J are TRBV5-3 and TRBJ2-3, with 7 bases identical to TRBD1. Being an ORF, TRBV5-3 has a function that is uncertain. The ends lost 4 bases at V and 2 bases at J; junction bases unmatched: 4. This CDR3 has 14 amino acids. The chain's CDR3 is CARSADRNTDTQYF. The CDR3 coding sequence is TGTGCCAGAAGCGCGGACAGGAACACAGATACGCAGTATTTT.

In nucleotides, the CDR3 is TGTGCCAGCAGCTTTAGGACTTACCCCTACGAGCAGTACTTC. Translating it yields CASSFRTYPYEQYF. This chain links TRBV11-2 with TRBJ2-7, with D possibly being TRBD2 (5 bases). Trimming took off 3 bases at V and 2 bases at J, with 11 bases between the two ends. The CDR3 loop spans 14 amino acids. CDR1 is SGHAT, CDR2 FQNNGV, per germline.

The rearrangement uses TRBV7-9 and TRBJ1-1, with D perhaps matching TRBD1 (5 bases). Germline V gene sequence: CDR1 SEHNR, CDR2 FQNEAQ (reference sequence). Deletions cut 1 base from V and 7 bases from J, with 10 bases between. CDR3 length: 13 amino acids. The CDR3 loop reads CASSLDTTGEAFF. The CDR3 nucleotides are TGTGCCAGCAGCTTAGATACCACAGGTGAAGCTTTCTTT.

V gene TRBV4-2 combines with J gene TRBJ2-3, with unresolved D. CDR1 LGHNA and CDR2 YNFKEQ come from the germline V gene. V was clipped by 8 bases and J by 6 bases, with 9 bases between them. The CDR3 extends over 11 amino acids. CDR3 sequence reads: CASGPLDTQYF. Written as DNA, the CDR3 is TGTGCCAGCGGGCCGCTGGATACGCAGTATTTT.

This rearrangement joins TRBV28 to TRBJ1-6; 7 positions match TRBD1. The length of the CDR3 is 17 residues. Trimming took 6 bases from V and 7 from J; bases not matched to a gene: 15. Germline loops: CDR1 MDHEN, CDR2 SYDVKM. This chain's CDR3 is CASRPLRGRDRNSPLHF. As DNA, the CDR3 is TGTGCCAGCAGGCCGCTACGGGGGAGGGACAGAAATTCACCCCTCCACTTT.

The genes are TRBV7-9 and TRBJ2-1; maybe TRBD2 (5 bases). The CDR3 runs to 19 residues. Germline CDR1 and CDR2: SEHNR and FQNEAQ (reference sequence). The V gene lost 3 bases and the J gene lost 7 bases, with 28 bases spanning the gap. CDR3 DNA sequence: TGTGCCAGCAGCTTCGTGCGGGTTGGTGAGTTCAGCCCTGGGAATGAGCAGTTCTTC. Its translation: CASSFVRVGEFSPGNEQFF.

The chain carries TRBV20-1 and TRBJ2-1; D is unresolved. The V and J ends lost 1 base and 10 bases respectively, with 8 bases between them. The germline V gene encodes CDR1 DFQATT and CDR2 SNEGSKA (reference sequence). The CDR3 spans 11 residues. CDR3 sequence reads: CSARVVGEQFF. DNA for the CDR3: TGCAGTGCTAGAGTGGTTGGAGAGCAGTTCTTC.

In regard to this clone: Other DNA sequences in this sample translate to the same CDR3. The chain links TRBV27 to TRBJ2-7, with D tentatively TRBD2 (6 bases). Germline lookup yields CDR1 MNHEY and CDR2 SMNVEV (reference sequence). The CDR3 spans 13 residues. Between the trimmed V and J ends, which lost 3 bases and 3 bases, there was a span of 9 bases. This CDR3 reads CASSLGLRYEQYF. CDR3 DNA: TGTGCCAGCAGTTTGGGACTCCGCTACGAGCAGTACTTC.

This clone has only a few counts. The J gene is TRBJ1-5, the V gene TRBV30; no definite D call. CDR1 GTSNPN and CDR2 SVGIG come from the germline V gene (reference sequence). Trimming left V 0 bases short and J 5 bases short, with 8 bases between. The CDR3 spans 13 residues. CDR3 DNA sequence: TGTGCCTGGAGTGTCTGGGATGATCAGCCCCAGCATTTT. Translation gives CAWSVWDDQPQHF.

The rearrangement links TRBV29-1 to TRBJ2-1; 8 bases fit TRBD1. The CDR3 spans 17 residues. Per germline, CDR1 SQVTM and CDR2 ANQGSEA. V lost 5 bases and J lost 0; bases outside the gene matches: 12. The CDR3 here is CSVTGRTGWGSYNEQFF. CDR3 sequence (DNA): TGCAGCGTTACTGGACGGACAGGGTGGGGCTCCTACAATGAGCAGTTCTTC.

The chain couples TRBV4-1 to TRBJ2-7; D is possibly TRBD2 (5 bases). The CDR3 has 14 amino acids. V was trimmed by 4 bases and J by 7 bases, leaving 17 bases between them. Germline V lookup: CDR1 MGHRA, CDR2 YSYEKL. DNA for the CDR3: TGCGCCAGCAGCCCCCAGGAGCGGCCCTGGGAGCAGTACTTC. This translates into CASSPQERPWEQYF.

The V and J genes are TRBV29-1 and TRBJ1-1, with a tentative D call TRBD1 (6 bases). The CDR3 runs to 14 residues. V shed 4 bases and J shed 3 bases, with 15 bases lying between them. The V gene's germline CDR1 is SQVTM and CDR2 ANQGSEA. The CDR3 DNA reads as TGCAGCGTTGGGATGGGGGGGCCCCACACTGAAGCTTTCTTT. As protein: CSVGMGGPHTEAFF.

The rearrangement uses TRBV19 and TRBJ2-1; 12 bases line up with TRBD2. V shed 0 bases and J 7 bases; nucleotides not matched to a gene: 10. CDR3 length equals 18 residues. CDR1 is LNHDA and CDR2 is SQIVND in the germline V gene (reference sequence). The CDR3 loop reads CASSIDGPTSGRANEQFF. CDR3 DNA: TGTGCCAGTAGTATAGATGGGCCGACTAGCGGGAGAGCGAATGAGCAGTTCTTC.

V usage is TRBV27 and J usage is TRBJ1-1; D uncertain. Germline V lookup: CDR1 MNHEY, CDR2 SMNVEV (reference sequence). V gave up 6 bases and J gave up 6 bases, with 11 bases separating them. The CDR3 totals 12 residues. In DNA form, the CDR3 reads TGTGCCAGCAGGCAGGACCTCGCTGAAGCTTTCTTT. Translated, it gives CASRQDLAEAFF.

V and J are TRBV14 and TRBJ2-7, with 11 bases fitting TRBD1. The ends lost 3 bases at V and 3 bases at J; junction bases unmatched: 13. CDR1 is SGHDN, CDR2 FVKESK, per germline. CDR3 size: 18 residues. CDR3 protein: CASSHLTPVGTGGYEQYF. In nucleotides, the CDR3 is TGTGCCAGCAGCCACCTAACCCCGGTCGGGACAGGGGGCTACGAGCAGTACTTC.

The V call is TRBV5-6, the J call TRBJ2-3, with D perhaps matching TRBD1 (5 bases). V shed 0 bases and J shed 4 bases, with 15 bases lying between them. The CDR3 totals 16 residues. The germline CDR1 and CDR2 sequences are SGHDT and YYEEEE. The CDR3 DNA is TGTGCCAGCAGCTTGGATACAGGCTCGGCCGCAGATACGCAGTATTTT. Encoded protein: CASSLDTGSAADTQYF. The full variable domain, with the rest looked up from reference TRBV5-6 and TRBJ2-3, is DAGVTQSPTHLIKTRGQQVTLRCSPKSGHDTVSWYQQALGQGPQFIFQYYEEEERQRGNFPDRFSGHQFPNYSSELNVNALLLGDSALYLCASSLDTGSAADTQYFGPGTRLTVL.

The chain is built from TRBV6-5 and TRBJ1-2, with D maybe TRBD1 (5 bases). In germline, CDR1 is MNHEY, CDR2 SVGAGI. V dropped 6 bases and J dropped 0 bases, with 11 bases sitting between them. The CDR3 runs to 14 residues. The CDR3 DNA sequence: TGTGCCAGCAGCCACAGGAGCTCTAACTATGGCTACACCTTC. Translation: CASSHRSSNYGYTF.

J is TRBJ1-4 and V is TRBV27; maybe TRBD1 (6 bases). The CDR3 runs 14 residues. Trimming cost V 8 bases and J 7 bases, with 17 bases left between them. Germline CDR1 and CDR2: MNHEY and SMNVEV (reference sequence). The DNA for the CDR3 is TGTGCCAGCGGACTCAGGGGAAGGGGTGAAAAACTGTTTTTT. This codes for CASGLRGRGEKLFF. The full variable domain, with the rest looked up from reference TRBV27 and TRBJ1-4, is EAQVTQNPRYLITVTGKKLTVTCSQNMNHEYMSWYRQDPGLGLRQIYYSMNVEVTDKGDVPEGYKVSRKEKRNFPLILESPSPNQTSLYFCASGLRGRGEKLFFGSGTQLSVL.

The genes are TRBV6-5 and TRBJ2-1, with 7 bases aligning to TRBD1. CDR3 length: 15 amino acids. With 6 bases clipped from V and 2 bases from J, the junction kept 7 bases outside the gene matches. The germline gives CDR1 MNHEY, CDR2 SVGAGI. The CDR3 spells CASSRTGPPYNEQFF. Here the CDR3 DNA reads TGTGCCAGCAGCCGGACAGGACCTCCCTACAATGAGCAGTTCTTC.

V usage is TRBV5-1 and J usage is TRBJ2-2, with TRBD1 as a possible D gene (6 bases). Per the germline V gene, CDR1 is SGHRS and CDR2 is YFSETQ. CDR3 length: 17 residues. V was clipped by 5 bases and J by 6 bases, with 23 bases between them. Here the CDR3 DNA reads TGCGCCAGCAGTCAAGGGGACACCCCGGGGTTCCCCGGGGAGCTGTTTTTT. This encodes CASSQGDTPGFPGELFF.

The chain employs TRBV27 and TRBJ2-3, with unresolved D. V was pared by 5 bases and J by 6 bases, with 12 bases between. CDR3 length: 13 residues. Germline V gives CDR1 MNHEY, CDR2 SMNVEV (reference sequence). CDR3 in amino acids: CASSLTPLDTQYF. The CDR3 DNA reads as TGTGCCAGCAGTCTCACTCCGCTCGATACGCAGTATTTT.

This clone showed up just once. V usage is TRBV15 and J usage is TRBJ1-3; 11 bases map to TRBD1. Looked up from germline, CDR1 is LNHNV and CDR2 is YYDKDF (reference sequence). This CDR3 contains 15 residues. The J segment lost 4 bases and the V segment lost 6 bases, leaving 5 bases of the junction unmatched. The CDR3 is CATRRDRGKGNTIYF. The CDR3, as DNA: TGTGCCACCAGGAGGGACAGGGGGAAAGGAAACACCATATATTTT.

This sequence joins TRBV28 and TRBJ2-4; TRBD2 matches 12 bases. The CDR3 covers 16 residues. Germline CDR1 MDHEN, CDR2 SYDVKM. J gave up 4 bases and V 6 bases, and 7 bases lay outside the gene matches. CDR3 bases: TGTGCCAGCAGCCTCGGACTAGCGGGAAAGAAAAACATTCAGTACTTC. It translates to CASSLGLAGKKNIQYF.

The V gene is TRBV7-9, the J gene TRBJ2-3; 8 bases are shared with TRBD2. The CDR3 is 16 residues long. Germline CDR1 and CDR2: SEHNR and FQNEAQ (reference sequence). The trim removed 1 base at V and 2 bases at J, leaving 5 bases unmatched. CDR3 sequence (DNA): TGTGCCAGCAGCTTAGACCAGCGGGAGACCACAGATACGCAGTATTTT. It is translated as CASSLDQRETTDTQYF. The full variable domain, completed using reference TRBV7-9 and TRBJ2-3, is DTGVSQNPRHKITKRGQNVTFRCDPISEHNRLYWYRQTLGQGPEFLTYFQNEAQLEKSRLLSDRFSAERPKGSFSTLEIQRTEQGDSAMYLCASSLDQRETTDTQYFGPGTRLTVL.

The chain recombines TRBV6-5 with TRBJ2-7, with D possibly matching TRBD2 (6 bases). V dropped 7 bases and J dropped 5 bases, with 15 bases sitting between them. Germline V CDR1 and CDR2: MNHEY, SVGAGI. CDR3 length: 13 residues. The DNA of the CDR3 is TGTGCCAGCAAGGAGGGCAGGTCTGACGAGCAGTACTTC. Its protein is CASKEGRSDEQYF.

The chain links TRBV7-9 to TRBJ2-1; TRBD2 aligns across 11 bases. With V trimmed by 5 bases and J by 10 bases, 19 bases remained unmatched. Germline CDR1 and CDR2: SEHNR and FQNEAQ (reference sequence). The CDR3 sequence is 18 residues long. The CDR3 sequence is CASSPSLGLAGPTREQFF. CDR3 in DNA: TGTGCCAGCAGCCCCTCCCTCGGACTAGCGGGCCCTACCAGGGAGCAGTTCTTC.

The chain carries TRBV9 and TRBJ2-3, with 7 bases fitting TRBD2. V was pared by 6 bases and J by 2 bases, with 12 bases of the junction left unmatched. This CDR3 has 16 residues. From germline, CDR1 is SGDLS and CDR2 YYNGEE. The CDR3 DNA sequence: TGTGCCAGCACAATAGGCGCTAGCGGTTTCACAGATACGCAGTATTTT. It codes for CASTIGASGFTDTQYF.